These 30 T cell receptor beta chains came from one sample sequenced in a study of blood T cells in healthy people across ages. It was with a sample-barcoded 5' primer and a J-beta primer mix that a second PCR of roughly 6 to 11 cycles was run. TCRdb re-called the 5' RACE reads through MiXCR, storing one row per CDR3 protein. This table holds 800,000 or so distinct CDR3 sequences, under 80% found once. Sequencing input: blood. Receptors were obtained from a man aged 25 to 40 in good health.

The chain combines TRBV4-3 with TRBJ1-1; D call uncertain. V shed 2 bases and J shed 0 bases, with 10 bases lying between them. The CDR3 covers 15 residues. Germline V gene sequence: CDR1 LGHNA, CDR2 YSLEER. The CDR3 loop is CASSQWVLLNTEAFF. DNA of the CDR3: TGCGCCAGCAGCCAATGGGTGTTGCTGAACACTGAAGCTTTCTTT.

Of note for this clonotype: One end of the junction does not line up with germline, which may come from a read error. This rearrangement joins TRBV9 to TRBJ2-6; no firm D call. This CDR3 has 17 residues. Germline CDR1 and CDR2: SGDLS and YYNGEE. The CDR3 sequence: CVSSERQGKAGANVLTF. The CDR3 DNA is TGTGTCAGCAGCGAACGTCAAGGGAAGGCTGGGGCCAACGTCCTGACTTTC. The entire variable domain, with the rest obtained from reference TRBV9 and TRBJ2-6, is as follows: DSGVTQTPKHLITATGQRVTLRCSPRSGDLSVYWYQQSLDQGLQFLIQYYNGEERAKGNILERFSAQQFPDLHSELNLSSLELGDSALYFCVSSERQGKAGANVLTFGAGSRLTVL.

About this clonotype: A read error is possible here, since a much larger clone lies one base away. The chain couples TRBV10-2 to TRBJ2-5; 8 bases match TRBD1. CDR3 length equals 13 residues. The germline CDR1 and CDR2 sequences are WSHSY and SAAADI. The ends lost 6 bases at V and 5 bases at J; junction bases unmatched: 5. CDR3: CASSQRTGETQYF. In DNA, the CDR3 is TGCGCCAGCAGCCAACGGACAGGGGAGACCCAGTACTTC.

This chain joins TRBV12-3 or TRBV12-4 and TRBJ2-4; a possible D gene is TRBD1 (5 bases). V was trimmed by 2 bases and J by 0 bases, leaving 11 bases between them. CDR3 length equals 16 residues. As DNA, the CDR3 is TGTGCCAGCAGTTTAATGACAGACGAAGCCAAAAACATTCAGTACTTC. It is translated as CASSLMTDEAKNIQYF.

The V call is TRBV24-1, the J call TRBJ1-1; D is possibly TRBD1 (5 bases). V lost 3 bases and J lost 1, with 8 bases in between. CDR3 length equals 14 residues. The germline CDR1 and CDR2 sequences are KGHDR and SFDVKD. In DNA form, the CDR3 reads TGTGCCACCAGTGATCCGACAGAGAACACTGAAGCTTTCTTT. Its translation: CATSDPTENTEAFF.

This clonotype has more than one count but fewer than ten. A much larger clone sits a single nucleotide away, making a read error possible. The genes are TRBV2 and TRBJ2-1; D might be TRBD1 (6 bases). The better agreement between TRBJ2-7 and the DNA end casts doubt on the J call. Per the germline V gene, CDR1 is SNHLY and CDR2 is FYNNEI. The CDR3 extends over 15 amino acids. Here the CDR3 reads CASSVIQGVYNEQYF. Written as DNA, the CDR3 is TGTGCCAGCAGTGTGATACAGGGAGTCTACAATGAGCAGTACTTC.

The CDR3 protein is CGPGTSGQETQYF. CDR3 bases: TGCGGGCCCGGGACTAGCGGACAAGAGACCCAGTACTTC. The rearrangement links TRBV20-1 to TRBJ2-5; 11 bases agree with TRBD2. The CDR3 runs to 13 residues. Germline loops: CDR1 DFQATT, CDR2 SNEGSKA (reference sequence).

This clonotype was found once. J is TRBJ1-4 and V is TRBV4-1; the D is unclear. CDR1 and CDR2 (germline): MGHRA, YSYEKL. CDR3 length equals 16 residues. The V end lost 2 bases, the J end lost 8 bases, and 18 bases lay between the germline ends. The CDR3 spells CASSQPPVGFKEKLFF. The CDR3, as DNA: TGCGCCAGCAGCCAACCCCCGGTGGGCTTTAAAGAAAAACTGTTTTTT.

In DNA, the CDR3 is TGCAGTGCTAGCGGGGTATACGAGCAGTACTTC. Amino acid sequence: CSASGVYEQYF. The chain combines TRBV20-1 with TRBJ2-7, with D perhaps TRBD2 (5 bases). Trimming took 3 bases from V and 4 from J, leaving 7 bases between them. CDR1 and CDR2 from the germline V gene are DFQATT and SNEGSKA (reference sequence). This CDR3 is built from 11 residues.

This sequence joins TRBV20-1 and TRBJ2-5; D possibly corresponds to TRBD2 (6 bases). Germline V gives CDR1 DFQATT, CDR2 SNEGSKA (reference sequence). Trimming shortened V by 8 bases and J by 1 base, and 17 bases separated the two germline ends. The CDR3 totals 14 residues. The CDR3 region has the DNA TGCAGTTTTAGGCCAGGGACTCCCCAAGAGACCCAGTACTTC. Translating gives CSFRPGTPQETQYF.

The V gene is TRBV4-1, the J gene TRBJ1-5, with 8 bases lining up with TRBD1. The germline V gene has CDR1 MGHRA and CDR2 YSYEKL. This CDR3 is 15 amino acids long. The junction had 7 bases not matched to a gene; V was cut back by 3 bases and J by 6 bases. DNA of the CDR3: TGCGCCAGCAGCCAGTCCAGGGGGCAGGGTCAGCCCCAGCATTTT. This encodes CASSQSRGQGQPQHF.

The chain is built from TRBV7-2 and TRBJ2-3, with TRBD2 identical over 7 bases. Germline V lookup: CDR1 SGHTA, CDR2 FQGNSA. With 7 bases clipped from V and 3 bases from J, the junction kept 7 bases outside the gene matches. The CDR3 runs to 14 residues. The CDR3 sequence: CASKLSGTTDTQYF. Written as DNA, the CDR3 is TGTGCCAGCAAGCTGAGCGGGACGACAGATACGCAGTATTTT.

The chain is built from TRBV5-1 and TRBJ1-6; D not resolved. V was cut by 0 bases and J by 8 bases, with 15 bases left in between. The CDR3 has 16 residues. From germline, CDR1 is SGHRS and CDR2 YFSETQ. CDR3 DNA sequence: TGCGCCAGCAGCTTGGCCGGGGAGTTGCTAGATTCACCCCTCCACTTT. Amino acid sequence: CASSLAGELLDSPLHF.

This clonotype has ten or more counts. This rearrangement joins TRBV5-1 to TRBJ1-2; 7 bases agree with TRBD1. The CDR3 loop spans 14 amino acids. Looked up from germline, CDR1 is SGHRS and CDR2 is YFSETQ. With 1 base clipped from V and 3 bases from J, the junction kept 3 bases outside the gene matches. The chain's CDR3 is CASSLTGADYGYTF. Here the CDR3 DNA reads TGCGCCAGCAGCTTGACAGGGGCGGACTATGGCTACACCTTC. Full variable domain (outside the CDR3, taken from reference TRBV5-1 and TRBJ1-2): KAGVTQTPRYLIKTRGQQVTLSCSPISGHRSVSWYQQTPGQGLQFLFEYFSETQRNKGNFPGRFSGRQFSNSRSEMNVSTLELGDSALYLCASSLTGADYGYTFGSGTRLTVV.

The rearrangement uses TRBV7-9 and TRBJ2-1; 9 nucleotides line up with TRBD1. The germline CDR1 and CDR2 sequences are SEHNR and FQNEAQ (reference sequence). The CDR3 has 15 amino acids. With 6 bases clipped from V and 6 bases from J, the junction kept 9 bases outside the gene matches. This chain's CDR3 is CASRGRQGVPNEQFF. Written as DNA, the CDR3 is TGTGCCAGCAGAGGGCGACAGGGGGTTCCCAATGAGCAGTTCTTC.

The chain carries TRBV7-2 and TRBJ2-7; D not certain. Germline CDR1 and CDR2: SGHTA and FQGNSA. This CDR3 contains 14 residues. Trimming removed 1 base at V and 3 bases at J, with 10 bases between. The CDR3 is CASSLGGSFYEQYF. Written as DNA, the CDR3 is TGTGCCAGCAGCTTAGGCGGCAGCTTCTACGAGCAGTACTTC.

The gene calls are TRBV6-5 and TRBJ2-1; D remains unclear. This CDR3 region has 16 residues. The germline V and J ends were trimmed by 8 bases and 5 bases, with 22 bases remaining between them. Germline assignment: CDR1 MNHEY and CDR2 SVGAGI. In DNA form, the CDR3 reads TGTGCCAGCTATCCTGGATATACCAGCGCCCACAATGAGCAGTTCTTC. Encoded protein: CASYPGYTSAHNEQFF.

Note on this clonotype: A junction boundary mismatches the germline segment, possibly from a read error. The chain employs TRBV7-9 and TRBJ2-5; D unclear. The DNA end lines up better with TRBJ2-7; the J call may be wrong. The CDR3 covers 13 residues. CDR1 and CDR2 (germline): SEHNR, FQNEAQ (reference sequence). The CDR3 bases are TGTGTCAGCAGCTTTGGCAGTAAGTACGAGCAGTACTTC. This codes for CVSSFGSKYEQYF.

V is TRBV6-2 or TRBV6-3 and J is TRBJ2-3; D may be TRBD2 (5 bases). The CDR3 loop spans 19 amino acids. With 0 bases removed from V and 2 bases from J, the gap between germline ends came to 21 bases. Germline V gene sequence: CDR1 MNHEY, CDR2 SVGEGT. Here the CDR3 reads CASSYSVRLPLEFTDTQYF. CDR3 in DNA: TGTGCCAGCAGTTACTCGGTTCGCCTCCCACTAGAGTTCACAGATACGCAGTATTTT.

V gene TRBV5-1 combines with J gene TRBJ1-4; no firm D call. V was cut by 0 bases and J by 4 bases, with 7 bases left in between. Germline values: CDR1 SGHRS, CDR2 YFSETQ. The CDR3 is made up of 14 amino acids. The CDR3 sequence: CASSLGTSNEKLFF. The CDR3 DNA sequence: TGCGCCAGCAGCTTGGGCACGAGTAATGAAAAACTGTTTTTT.

The chain links TRBV27 to TRBJ1-2; 8 positions agree with TRBD1. CDR3 length equals 15 residues. Germline V gives CDR1 MNHEY, CDR2 SMNVEV (reference sequence). V was pared by 6 bases and J by 6 bases, with 12 bases of the junction left unmatched. CDR3 nucleotides: TGTGCCAGCAGGCTCAACCGACAGGGGAGCCATGGCTACACCTTC. Protein: CASRLNRQGSHGYTF.

J is TRBJ2-2 and V is TRBV3-1; 10 bases agree with TRBD2. V lost 8 bases, J lost 5 bases, and 2 bases stayed unmatched. The germline V gene has CDR1 LGHDT and CDR2 YNNKEL (reference sequence). The CDR3 runs to 13 residues. The CDR3 nucleotides read TGTGCCAGCCTTAGCGGGGGGACCGGGGAGCTGTTTTTT. Protein product: CASLSGGTGELFF.

J is TRBJ1-6 and V is TRBV14; D unresolved. Trimming cost V 5 bases and J 10 bases, with 12 bases left between them. The CDR3 length is 13 residues. Per germline, CDR1 SGHDN and CDR2 FVKESK. DNA of the CDR3: TGTGCCAGCAGCATCGGACCGGGCTCACCCCTCCACTTT. Translated, it gives CASSIGPGSPLHF.

The chain employs TRBV4-3 and TRBJ2-7, with D possibly matching TRBD2 (5 bases). The CDR3 runs 15 residues. The V and J ends lost 1 base and 5 bases respectively, with 15 bases between them. CDR1 LGHNA and CDR2 YSLEER come from the germline V gene. CDR3 residues: CASSQGFRGIDEQYF. The CDR3 DNA is TGCGCCAGCAGCCAAGGGTTTCGGGGAATTGACGAGCAGTACTTC.

On this clonotype itself: This may arise from a read error, as a much more abundant clone is one base away. The genes are TRBV29-1 and TRBJ2-1, with D perhaps assigned TRBD1 or TRBD2 (6 bases each). V dropped 7 bases and J dropped 13 bases, with 26 bases sitting between them. The length of the CDR3 is 14 residues. Germline V gene sequence: CDR1 SQVTM, CDR2 ANQGSEA. The CDR3 region is CSAGGYTGQETQFF. The DNA of the CDR3 is TGCAGCGCCGGGGGCTATACGGGCCAAGAGACCCAGTTCTTC.

The V gene is TRBV7-9, the J gene TRBJ2-4; no clear D. The J call may not be correct, given that the DNA end is closer to TRBJ2-7. Germline-derived CDR1 and CDR2 are SEHNR and FQNEAQ (reference sequence). The CDR3 is 12 residues long. In DNA form, the CDR3 reads TGTGCCAGCACCCTGCTGGGGAACGAGCAGTACTTC. Translating it yields CASTLLGNEQYF.

A note on this clonotype: An end of the junction does not agree with germline; a read error may underlie this. The CDR3 here is CANSQDRGSGYEQYF. Here the CDR3 DNA reads TGCGCCAACAGCCAAGATCGAGGGAGCGGCTACGAGCAGTACTTC. The rearrangement links TRBV4-3 to TRBJ2-7; D may be TRBD2 (5 bases). CDR3 length: 15 amino acids. Germline V gives CDR1 LGHNA, CDR2 YSLEER.

V usage is TRBV7-2 and J usage is TRBJ1-5; 7 nucleotides agree with TRBD1. Germline assignment: CDR1 SGHTA and CDR2 FQGNSA. The CDR3 length is 15 residues. The V segment lost 3 bases and the J segment 4 bases; nucleotides outside the gene matches: 6. The CDR3 region is CASSFFRGANQPQHF. As DNA, the CDR3 is TGTGCCAGCAGCTTCTTCAGGGGGGCGAATCAGCCCCAGCATTTT.

A few counts support this clonotype. This sequence joins TRBV2 and TRBJ2-6; D perhaps matches TRBD1 (5 bases). Germline CDR1 reads SNHLY; CDR2 reads FYNNEI. The CDR3 has 20 amino acids. V was shortened by 9 bases and J by 0 bases, with 27 bases between the two germline ends. This CDR3 is CASRPPLLTDYFSGANVLTF. The CDR3 DNA is TGTGCCAGTCGCCCACCCCTCCTGACAGATTACTTCTCTGGGGCCAACGTCCTGACTTTC.

V and J are TRBV10-3 and TRBJ2-4; 8 bases agree with TRBD1. The J call may be mistaken, given a closer DNA end match to TRBJ2-7. Germline loops: CDR1 ENHRY, CDR2 SYGVKD. The CDR3 loop spans 16 amino acids. In nucleotides, the CDR3 is TGTGCCATCAGTGAGTCACCGAGACAGGGGTCGGACGAGCAGTACTTC. Amino acid sequence: CAISESPRQGSDEQYF.